In this sample, the clone carrying this T cell receptor (beta chain) turned up a few times. Its antigen is not identified. A much larger clone lies one base from this, so it may be a read error. This sample is drawn from a study of T cell clonality in common variable immunodeficiency. General observations from the study: Common variable immunodeficiency TCR beta sequences reportedly had fewer deletions and N-nucleotide insertions. CVID subjects showed higher TCRbeta clonality than healthy controls. Authors noted CVID clonality's cause needs subpopulation repertoire sequencing.

Both groups were predominantly of Caucasian heritage. Method: immunoSEQ multiplex PCR; TCRdb's copy keeps in-frame clones and lacks some. The sample shows tens of thousands of clones, none of them appearing just once. Sequenced sample: peripheral blood mononuclear cells. This sequence was found in a person aged 18 to 75 in good health.

The DNA read from the CDR3 is TGCGCCAGCTCCTCTAGCACAGATACC. Protein product: CASSSSTDT. The whole CDR3 reads CASSSSTDTQYF. The chain uses TRBV10-1 and TRBJ2-5, with a tentative D call TRBD2 (5 bases). The CDR3 end falls 3 residues outside the read, so it is completed with the germline J gene. CDR1 and CDR2 (germline): WNHNN, SYGVQD (reference sequence). The length of the CDR3 is 12 residues.